This TCR beta chain emerged from a study of T cells in Graves' hyperthyroidism and ophthalmopathy. Study details: Prior to any treatment, at the point of initial diagnosis, peripheral blood was collected.

Germline CDR1 SGHTA, CDR2 FQGNSA. The CDR3 runs 16 residues. V lost 5 bases and J lost 2; bases outside the gene matches: 11. Hyperthyroidism in the patients, aged 18 to 65, was newly diagnosed and under 2 months in duration. Study observations and caveats: Researchers found most expanded thyroid clonotypes above 0.001 in blood as well.

RNA transcripts yielded amplified TCR beta CDR3 regions. First-round RT-PCR of the TCR CDR3 relied on the HTBI primer set. MiXCR, run by TCRdb on the multiplex PCR reads, gives a single entry per CDR3 protein. The sample records 200,000 to 250,000 distinct CDR3 sequences, about 15% being singletons. This clonotype was picked up a small number of times. Its antigen remains unknown. The sequenced sample was blood. The receptor's source is a woman in her 50s with Graves' hyperthyroidism. V usage is TRBV7-2 and J usage is TRBJ2-5; 7 positions match TRBD2. DNA of the CDR3: TGTGCCAGCAGCCCCGCCCGACTAGCAGGGCAAGAGACCCAGTACTTC. Residues: CASSPARLAGQETQYF. The variable domain in full, completed from reference TRBV7-2 and TRBJ2-5, reads GAGVSQSPSNKVTEKGKDVELRCDPISGHTALYWYRQSLGQGLEFLIYFQGNSAPDKSGLPSDRFSAERTGGSVSTLTIQRTQQEDSAVYLCASSPARLAGQETQYFGPGTRLLVL.